This T cell receptor beta chain was captured by sequencing in a study of blood T cell repertoires in COVID-19 (dated by TCRdb to 2020 to 2021). Regarding the research as a whole: The collaborator samples originated in the United States, Italy and Spain and spanned the acute and convalescent phases of COVID-19. The prospective study material was composed of cDNA or gDNA derived from T cells, B-cell-depleted T cells, or PBMCs. The dataset comprised deeply sampled blood TCRbeta repertoires from subjects exposed to, actively infected with, or recovered from COVID-19. A freely available public database, intended as a resource for researchers studying the immune response to SARS-CoV-2, is where the repertoires were released. Samples were obtained from the ongoing ImmuneRACE study (first 160 participants) and from 1,254 subjects provided by 6 global collaborators. The sample metadata nearly always contained a de-identified subject ID, COVID-19 status, age in years and sex. Where available, HLA class I and class II types were obtained from metadata supplied by the sample provider rather than from assay-based typing.

The collaborating institutions used their own protocols to collect whole blood in K2EDTA tubes. For TCRbeta analysis, collaborator samples were shipped as frozen whole blood, as isolated PBMCs, or as DNA extracted from either sample type. Details on this clone: This clone's antigen is unknown. Base qualities were left out, and no much larger clone turns up one base away.

TCRbeta CDR3 regions were amplified from genomic DNA using the immunoSEQ Assay, a bias-controlled multiplex PCR. On the authors' methods: The number of nucleated cells in each sample was estimated from the amplification of reference gene primers within the assay. Sequence reads were collapsed and filtered to measure the absolute abundance of every unique TCRbeta CDR3 rearrangement. For each sample, productive Simpson clonality was calculated as the square root of Simpson's diversity index over productive rearrangements. TCRdb's version of the immuneACCESS table is confined to in-frame rearrangements and falls short of the full clone set. An unresolved V gene accounts for under half of the shortfall where checked; the remainder is of unknown origin. V and J calls plus clone size are reproduced from that table; the DNA served to infer D and trimming. The sample yields roughly 100,000 clones; roughly 84% were counted once. The ten largest clonotypes hold around 4.5% of the sample.

Points the paper makes about the study in general: How much clinical and demographic metadata was included differed by source and by participant, and the metadata was provided uncurated.

Based on the germline V gene, the CDR1 and CDR2 sequences are SGHRS and YFSETQ. Taken from cysteine to phenylalanine, the CDR3 has 16 residues. The DNA shown is the 48-base CDR3, in frame from base 1. V and J are trimmed by 4 bases and 2 bases, and the gene matches miss 9 bases of the junction. Sequencing was performed on peripheral blood. The rearranged chain carries TRBV5-1 and TRBJ2-1; 7 middle bases align to TRBD1. The sequence was collected from a human donor in a cohort sampled during active COVID-19. The CDR3: CASSPRSTGTYNEQFF. The DNA sequence follows: TGCGCCAGCAGCCCGAGATCGACAGGGACCTACAATGAGCAGTTCTTC.